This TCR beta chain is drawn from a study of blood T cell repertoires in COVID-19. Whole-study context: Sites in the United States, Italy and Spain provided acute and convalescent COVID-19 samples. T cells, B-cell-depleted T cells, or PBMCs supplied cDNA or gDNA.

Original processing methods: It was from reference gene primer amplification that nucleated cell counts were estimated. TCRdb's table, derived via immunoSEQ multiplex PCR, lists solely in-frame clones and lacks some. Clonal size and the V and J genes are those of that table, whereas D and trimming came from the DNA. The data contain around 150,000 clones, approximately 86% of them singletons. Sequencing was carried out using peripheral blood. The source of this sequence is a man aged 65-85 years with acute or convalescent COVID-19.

CDR3 DNA sequence: TGTGCCAGCAAACAGGGGTTGGCTGAAAAACTGTTTTTT. Amino acids: CASKQGLAEKLFF. The chain has TRBV6-5 and TRBJ1-4; 7 bases fit TRBD1. J lost 7 bases, V lost 7 bases, and 6 bases had no gene match. The CDR3 covers 13 residues. CDR1 is MNHEY, CDR2 SVGAGI, per germline.